This T cell receptor (beta chain) came from a study of blood T cell repertoires in COVID-19. V shed 6 bases and J 5 bases; nucleotides not matched to a gene: 12. Germline loops: CDR1 MNHEY, CDR2 SVGAGI. CDR3 size: 15 residues. This table comes from immunoSEQ multiplex PCR, and its TCRdb copy is limited to in-frame clones, with some not included. The sample holds 140,000 or so clones, 80% seen once. The clonotype originates from a man between 65 and 85 years old who had recovered from COVID-19. Sequencing used peripheral blood. This rearrangement joins TRBV6-5 to TRBJ2-7; 8 positions match TRBD2. The CDR3 loop reads CASSPTPGLVNEQYF. The CDR3 DNA sequence: TGTGCCAGCAGCCCCACACCGGGACTAGTGAACGAGCAGTACTTC.